The 19 T cell receptor beta chains given below trace back to one sample, sequenced in a study of technical replicates of blood from several donors. Clones were sequenced by immunoSEQ multiplex PCR, and TCRdb holds only the in-frame ones, with some missing. The data show approximately 70,000 clones, 85% to 95% seen once. Sequences were obtained from T cells isolated from PBMCs. These receptors were collected from a human donor in good health.

The rearrangement uses TRBV4-1 and TRBJ2-1; 8 bases match TRBD2. Looked up from germline, CDR1 is MGHRA and CDR2 is YSYEKL. The CDR3 has 15 residues. V gave up 6 bases and J gave up 2 bases; unmatched junction bases: 6. The CDR3 region is CASRPLAGTYNEQFF. The CDR3 coding sequence is TGCGCCAGCAGGCCTCTAGCGGGTACCTACAATGAGCAGTTCTTC.

The V call is TRBV7-9, the J call TRBJ2-1; maybe TRBD1 (5 bases). From germline, CDR1 is SEHNR and CDR2 FQNEAQ (reference sequence). Trimming took 1 base from V and 8 from J, leaving 12 bases between them. The CDR3 is 14 residues long. This CDR3 is CASSLGGQAHEQFF. CDR3 nucleotide sequence: TGTGCCAGCAGCTTAGGGGGCCAGGCGCATGAGCAGTTCTTC. The full variable domain, its missing parts supplied by reference TRBV7-9 and TRBJ2-1, is DTGVSQNPRHKITKRGQNVTFRCDPISEHNRLYWYRQTLGQGPEFLTYFQNEAQLEKSRLLSDRFSAERPKGSFSTLEIQRTEQGDSAMYLCASSLGGQAHEQFFGPGTRLTVL.

The chain carries TRBV6-1 and TRBJ2-3; 12 bases agree with TRBD1. Per the germline V gene, CDR1 is MNHNS and CDR2 is SASEGT. With V trimmed by 5 bases and J by 1 base, 1 base remained unmatched. The CDR3 has 15 amino acids. Written as DNA, the CDR3 is TGTGCCAGCAGTAGGGACAGGGGGCGCACAGATACGCAGTATTTT. Its translation: CASSRDRGRTDTQYF.

The rearrangement links TRBV4-1 to TRBJ1-1; 9 bases align to TRBD1. CDR3 size: 15 residues. Germline CDR1 MGHRA, CDR2 YSYEKL. V was pared by 3 bases and J by 3 bases, with 5 bases of the junction left unmatched. Written as DNA, the CDR3 is TGCGCCAGCAGCCAGACCTGGACAGGGGACACTGAAGCTTTCTTT. Translation: CASSQTWTGDTEAFF.

The chain joins TRBV20-1 to TRBJ1-5; D gene uncertain. The germline V gene encodes CDR1 DFQATT and CDR2 SNEGSKA (reference sequence). Trimming pared 6 bases from V and 5 bases from J, leaving 8 bases between. The CDR3 length is 11 residues. This CDR3 reads CSAARDQPQHF. The CDR3 region has the DNA TGCAGTGCCGCACGAGATCAGCCCCAGCATTTT.

The V gene is TRBV10-3, the J gene TRBJ2-7; TRBD2 matches at 14 bases. The junction had 9 bases not matched to a gene; V was cut back by 4 bases and J by 4 bases. There are 17 residues in the CDR3. CDR1 and CDR2 (germline): ENHRY, SYGVKD. In nucleotides, the CDR3 is TGTGCCATCAGTGCCCCTGGGACTAGCGGGAGAGGGTACGAGCAGTACTTC. Translation: CAISAPGTSGRGYEQYF.

The chain carries TRBV5-1 and TRBJ2-7, with 8 bases identical to TRBD2. Trimming removed 1 base from V and 5 bases from J; junction bases left unmatched: 14. There are 17 residues in the CDR3. CDR1 is SGHRS, CDR2 YFSETQ, per germline. CDR3 in DNA: TGCGCCAGCAGCTTGAGCGGGAGAAGGAGCGGGAGTGACGAGCAGTACTTC. It is translated as CASSLSGRRSGSDEQYF.

J is TRBJ2-2 and V is TRBV2, with 7 bases identical to TRBD2. This CDR3 has 17 residues. Germline-derived CDR1 and CDR2 are SNHLY and FYNNEI. V trimming: 4 bases; J trimming: 6 bases; junction bases outside the gene matches: 14. Here the CDR3 reads CASSGTPTSERAGELFF. CDR3 nucleotides: TGTGCCAGCAGTGGTACTCCAACTAGCGAGAGGGCCGGGGAGCTGTTTTTT.

The chain uses TRBV10-3 and TRBJ1-2; D may be TRBD1 (6 bases). The CDR3 extends over 14 amino acids. Trimming took off 2 bases at V and 6 bases at J, with 13 bases between the two ends. Germline CDR1 and CDR2: ENHRY and SYGVKD. The CDR3 protein is CAISEMGTLDGYTF. As DNA, the CDR3 is TGTGCCATCAGTGAGATGGGGACATTGGATGGCTACACCTTC.

The chain carries TRBV2 and TRBJ1-4; 7 bases fit TRBD1. Germline lookup yields CDR1 SNHLY and CDR2 FYNNEI. V was clipped by 6 bases and J by 5 bases; unmatched bases: 21. CDR3 length: 19 residues. CDR3 region: CASRGDREVLAQLNEKLFF. The CDR3 nucleotides are TGTGCCAGCAGGGGTGACAGGGAAGTCCTCGCTCAATTAAATGAAAAACTGTTTTTT.

This rearrangement joins TRBV14 to TRBJ2-1, with TRBD2 as a possible D gene (5 bases). CDR1 SGHDN and CDR2 FVKESK come from the germline V gene. The length of the CDR3 is 15 residues. V lost 4 bases and J lost 3, with 13 bases in between. CDR3 coding DNA: TGTGCCAGCAGCCGAGGACTTGGGGACTACAATGAGCAGTTCTTC. Its translation: CASSRGLGDYNEQFF.

The rearrangement joins TRBV9 to TRBJ1-1; no firm D call. The germline CDR1 and CDR2 sequences are SGDLS and YYNGEE. The length of the CDR3 is 13 residues. Trimming left V 1 base short and J 4 bases short, with 8 bases between. The CDR3 bases are TGTGCCAGCAGCGTAATGGCGGCCACTGAAGCTTTCTTT. This translates into CASSVMAATEAFF.

This clone has only a few counts. The V call is TRBV4-2, the J call TRBJ2-3; a possible D gene is TRBD2 (5 bases). The CDR3 extends over 14 amino acids. CDR1 LGHNA and CDR2 YNFKEQ come from the germline V gene. Trimming took 3 bases from V and 3 from J, leaving 10 bases between them. CDR3 coding DNA: TGTGCCAGCAGCCAGTTAGAGGGTACAGATACGCAGTATTTT. It is translated as CASSQLEGTDTQYF.

The rearrangement uses TRBV29-1 and TRBJ2-7; 9 bases map to TRBD2. Germline V gene sequence: CDR1 SQVTM, CDR2 ANQGSEA. V dropped 3 bases and J dropped 3; count of bases not matched to a gene: 6. The CDR3 runs to 14 residues. The CDR3 nucleotides read TGCAGCGTTGAGTGGCGGGAGGGCCACTACGAGCAGTACTTC. This encodes CSVEWREGHYEQYF.

The table lists this clone with a count of one. This sequence joins TRBV11-2 and TRBJ1-2; weak D call: TRBD1 (6 bases). This CDR3 region has 18 residues. The V end lost 4 bases, the J end lost 7 bases, and 28 bases lay between the germline ends. Germline CDR1 reads SGHAT; CDR2 reads FQNNGV. CDR3 residues: CASSSAPGVPGGYSGYTF. As DNA, the CDR3 is TGTGCCAGCAGCTCTGCCCCTGGGGTCCCGGGGGGCTATTCTGGCTACACCTTC. The full variable domain, in which reference TRBV11-2 and TRBJ1-2 provide the parts outside the CDR3, is EAGVAQSPRYKIIEKRQSVAFWCNPISGHATLYWYQQILGQGPKLLIQFQNNGVVDDSQLPKDRFSAERLKGVDSTLKIQPAKLEDSAVYLCASSSAPGVPGGYSGYTFGSGTRLTVV.

The rearrangement joins TRBV7-2 to TRBJ2-1, with 11 bases matching TRBD2. The CDR3 sequence is 15 residues long. The germline gives CDR1 SGHTA, CDR2 FQGNSA. V dropped 5 bases and J dropped 5; count of bases not matched to a gene: 5. DNA of the CDR3: TGTGCCAGCAGCCTCTTGGGACTAGCGGACAATGAGCAGTTCTTC. This sequence encodes CASSLLGLADNEQFF. Full variable domain (remainder filled in from reference TRBV7-2 and TRBJ2-1): GAGVSQSPSNKVTEKGKDVELRCDPISGHTALYWYRQSLGQGLEFLIYFQGNSAPDKSGLPSDRFSAERTGGSVSTLTIQRTQQEDSAVYLCASSLLGLADNEQFFGPGTRLTVL.

The chain couples TRBV2 to TRBJ2-5; weak D call: TRBD1 (8 bases). V was pared by 7 bases and J by 5 bases, with 17 bases between. The CDR3 runs 14 residues. From germline, CDR1 is SNHLY and CDR2 FYNNEI. DNA for the CDR3: TGTGCCAGCACCTCGGGGAGGGACAGGGAGACCCAGTACTTC. It translates to CASTSGRDRETQYF. Supplemented by reference TRBV2 and TRBJ2-5, the full variable domain reads EPEVTQTPSHQVTQMGQEVILRCVPISNHLYFYWYRQILGQKVEFLVSFYNNEISEKSEIFDDQFSVERPDGSNFTLKIRSTKLEDSAMYFCASTSGRDRETQYFGPGTRLLVL.

V usage is TRBV12-5 and J usage is TRBJ1-2, with 10 bases that match TRBD1. The CDR3 has 14 amino acids. Germline lookup yields CDR1 LGHNT and CDR2 FRNRAP. With V trimmed by 5 bases and J by 2 bases, 2 bases remained unmatched. This chain's CDR3 is CASGVTGGNYGYTF. The CDR3 nucleotides are TGTGCTAGTGGTGTGACAGGGGGCAACTATGGCTACACCTTC.

This sequence joins TRBV25-1 and TRBJ1-5, with a tentative D call TRBD1 (5 bases). The germline CDR1 and CDR2 sequences are MGHDK and SYGVNS. V was clipped by 4 bases and J by 0 bases, with 10 bases between them. The CDR3 is made up of 15 amino acids. CDR3 residues: CASSAGGGSNQPQHF. DNA for the CDR3: TGTGCCAGCAGTGCCGGGGGGGGTAGCAATCAGCCCCAGCATTTT.